Listed below are T cell receptor beta chains from one sample, sequenced in a study of blood T cell repertoires in COVID-19. Generated by immunoSEQ multiplex PCR, the TCRdb table keeps only in-frame clones and is missing some. The sample lists some 100,000 clones, roughly 91% occurring once. Sample: peripheral blood. These receptors originate from a woman older than 75 with active COVID-19. Both conserved end residues are part of each CDR3. D genes are given only for firm matches. Size values are once, few and many counts, or a class for expanded clones, and some rows have none.

- TRBJ2-1 TRBV5-6 - TGTGCCAGCAGCTTGGACACGGGCTCCTACAATGAGCAGTTCTTC CASSLDTGSYNEQFF
few TRBJ2-7 TRBV4-2 TRBD2 TGTGCCAGCAGCCAAAGCGGGACTGCCTACGAGCAGTACTTC CASSQSGTAYEQYF
- TRBJ1-3 TRBV6-2/TRBV6-3 - TGTGCCAGCAGTTACTCGACAGAGGGAAACACCATATATTTT CASSYSTEGNTIYF
- TRBJ2-1 TRBV2 TRBD1 TGTGCCACCAGAGACAGGGACGCCTACAATGAGCAGTTCTTC CATRDRDAYNEQFF
- TRBJ2-7 TRBV9 - TGTGCCAGCAGCGTAACGGGAAGCTCCTACGAGCAGTACTTC CASSVTGSSYEQYF
- TRBJ2-5 TRBV9 TRBD2 TGTGCCAGCAGCGTGGGACTAGCGGGAGTTGCGGAGACCCAGTACTTC CASSVGLAGVAETQYF
- TRBJ1-2 TRBV28 - TGTGCCAGCAGTCTACAGGGAACAATCTATGGCTACACCTTC CASSLQGTIYGYTF
- TRBJ2-7 TRBV7-2 TRBD1 TGTGCCAGCAGCTTAGGGGGGACAGGGGTCTCATTC CASSLGGTGVSF
- TRBJ2-1 TRBV5-1 - TGCGCCAGCAGCTTGGCCTCAGGGACATACAATGAGCAGTTCTTC CASSLASGTYNEQFF
once TRBJ2-3 TRBV27 - TGTGCCAGCAGTCTACCCAGGGGGGTGGGAGATACGCAGTATTTT CASSLPRGVGDTQYF
- TRBJ2-1 TRBV28 TRBD2 TGTGCCAGCAGTCCACTAGCGGGAGGGTACAATGAGCAGTTCTTC CASSPLAGGYNEQFF
- TRBJ2-2 TRBV5-5 TRBD2 TGTGCCAGCAGCTTGATAATAGCGGGAGGGACCGGGGAGCTGTTTTTT CASSLIIAGGTGELFF
- TRBJ2-4 TRBV21-1 - TGTGCCAGCAGCAAAGGAGGGACTAGAAAAAACATTCAGTACTTC CASSKGGTRKNIQYF
- TRBJ1-5 TRBV10-3 - TGTGCCATCAGCGGAGATAGCAATCAGCCCCAGCATTTT CAISGDSNQPQHF
- TRBJ2-3 TRBV10-3 - TGTGCCATCACCCCGGGGAGCCAGGATACGCAGTATTTT CAITPGSQDTQYF
few TRBJ1-2 TRBV6-6 - TGTGCCAGCAGAACGACAGTTGAAGGCTACACCTTC CASRTTVEGYTF
- TRBJ2-1 TRBV19 TRBD2 TGTGCCACCACCCCAAGCGGGAGGGCCGGAGATGAGCAGTTCTTC CATTPSGRAGDEQFF
- TRBJ1-2 TRBV23-1 - TGCGCCAGCAGCACCTACAGATCCCCAGGGAACTCCCCTCTGGGCTACACCTTC CASSTYRSPGNSPLGYTF
- TRBJ2-1 TRBV5-1 TRBD2 TGCGCCAGCAGCTTGGCGCTAGCGGGAGTGAATGAGCAGTTCTTC CASSLALAGVNEQFF
- TRBJ2-5 TRBV5-1 TRBD1 TGCGCCAGCAGCCCGGATCGAAACAGGGGAGAGACCCAGTACTTC CASSPDRNRGETQYF
- TRBJ1-6 TRBV7-6 - TGTGCCAGCAGCTTCGGACAAGAGCTGAATTCACCCCTCCACTTT CASSFGQELNSPLHF
- TRBJ1-5 TRBV5-6 - TGTGCCAGCAGCTTGTCCCCACAGGCGCCCCAGCATTTT CASSLSPQAPQHF
- TRBJ2-1 TRBV24-1 TRBD2 TGTGCCACCAGTGATATAGCGGGAGGAAACAATGAGCAGTTCTTC CATSDIAGGNNEQFF
- TRBJ2-1 TRBV7-6 - TGTGCCAGCTCGACCCCAGGGTGGTTTGAGCAGTTCTTC CASSTPGWFEQFF
- TRBJ1-2 TRBV5-1 - TGCGCCAGCAGCGCAGGGACTGCCCCGGGTGGCTACACCTTC CASSAGTAPGGYTF
- TRBJ2-3 TRBV7-2 - TGTGCCAGCAGCCGCCTAGGGTGGGAGACAGATACGCAGTATTTT CASSRLGWETDTQYF
- TRBJ2-7 TRBV6-5 TRBD2 TGTGCCGGGGGGGGGTTCGGGAGCGTGGCAACCGAGCAGTACTTC CAGGGFGSVATEQYF
- TRBJ1-5 TRBV19 - TGTGCCAGTAGCGCCTCCAGAAATCAGCCCCAGCATTTT CASSASRNQPQHF
- TRBJ2-5 TRBV5-6 TRBD2 TGTGCCAGCAGCCCTCTCCGGACTAGCGGGAGAGAGACCCAGTACTTC CASSPLRTSGRETQYF
- TRBJ2-1 TRBV7-8 - TGTGCCAGCAGCCTGCGGAGTTTCTACAATGAGCAGTTCTTC CASSLRSFYNEQFF
- TRBJ2-7 TRBV19 TRBD1 TGTGCCAGTAGCCGGACAGGGCACTACGAGCAGTACTTC CASSRTGHYEQYF
- TRBJ1-5 TRBV28 TRBD1 TGTGCCAGCAGTACACTAAATTCGGACAGGAGACAGCATTTT CASSTLNSDRRQHF
- TRBJ1-3 TRBV6-1 - TGTGCCAGCAGTGAAACAGCCCCAACCTCTGGAAACACCATATATTTT CASSETAPTSGNTIYF
- TRBJ2-4 TRBV19 - TGTGCCAGTAGTATCTCGGGGGAGCCAAAGAACATTCAGTACTTC CASSISGEPKNIQYF
- TRBJ2-1 TRBV11-2 TRBD2 TGTGCCAGCAGCTTAGGTATTAGCGGGAGGGAGCAGTTCTTC CASSLGISGREQFF
- TRBJ1-4 TRBV28 TRBD1 TGTGCCAGCAGTAGGGACAGGGAGGAAAAACTGTTTTTT CASSRDREEKLFF
- TRBJ2-5 TRBV28 TRBD2 TGTGCCAGCAGTTTAGCGGGAGGGTACCAAGAGACCCAGTACTTC CASSLAGGYQETQYF
- TRBJ2-7 TRBV11-1 - TGTGCCAGCAGCGGTTTTCCGGACTCCCTGGCCTACGAGCAGTACTTC CASSGFPDSLAYEQYF
- TRBJ2-7 TRBV9 - TGTGCCAGCAGCGTACTTTCCAGGGCGGGGGAGCAGTACTTC CASSVLSRAGEQYF
once TRBJ2-1 TRBV3-1/TRBV3-2 TRBD1 TGTGCCAGCAGCCATGACAGGGGGCAGGGATCCCTTTGGAATGAGCAGTTCTTC CASSHDRGQGSLWNEQFF
few TRBJ1-5 TRBV29-1 TRBD1 TGCAGCGTAGGACAGGCAAATCAGCCCCAGCATTTT CSVGQANQPQHF
few TRBJ2-4 TRBV11-2 TRBD1 TGTGCCAGCAGCTCACTCCAGGGGGCGGAAAACATTCAGTACTTC CASSSLQGAENIQYF
- TRBJ2-5 TRBV18 - TGTGCCAGCTCACCACCTAGTAGAGGTTACCAAGAGACCCAGTACTTC CASSPPSRGYQETQYF
- TRBJ2-2 TRBV7-3 TRBD2 TGTGCCAGCAGCCCAAGGTCTGGGAGGGACACCGGGGAGCTGTTTTTT CASSPRSGRDTGELFF
- TRBJ1-4 TRBV29-1 TRBD1 TGCAGCGTTGATGGGGACAGGGGTGGAGAAAAACTGTTTTTT CSVDGDRGGEKLFF
once TRBJ2-3 TRBV5-1 - TGCGCCAGCAGCTTGGGCGGGAGCACAGATACGCAGTATTTT CASSLGGSTDTQYF
- TRBJ2-2 TRBV4-1 TRBD2 TGCGCCAGCAGCCAAGAGACTAGCGGTTTCTCCGGGGAGCTGTTTTTT CASSQETSGFSGELFF
- TRBJ2-1 TRBV6-5 TRBD2 TGTGCCACCAGGACTAGCGGCCACAATGAGCAGTTCTTC CATRTSGHNEQFF
- TRBJ2-7 TRBV19 - TGTGCCAGTAGTATAGAGTTTGGAGTAGCCTACGAGCAGTACTTC CASSIEFGVAYEQYF
- TRBJ2-1 TRBV5-1 TRBD2 TGCGCCAGCAGCTTGGTTCTAGCGGAGAGAAATGAGCAGTTCTTC CASSLVLAERNEQFF
- TRBJ1-4 TRBV5-1 - TGCGCCAGCAGCTCCCGCCAGCAGGGAGAAAAACTGTTTTTT CASSSRQQGEKLFF
- TRBJ2-3 TRBV5-4 TRBD2 TGTGCCAGCAGCCCGGGACTAGCGGGTTCTGATACGCAGTATTTT CASSPGLAGSDTQYF
- TRBJ2-1 TRBV3-1/TRBV3-2 TRBD1 TGTGCCAGCAGCCGGACAGGGGAAACCTACAATGAGCAGTTCTTC CASSRTGETYNEQFF